This is a list of T cell receptor beta chains from one sample in a study of PD-1 blockade in mismatch repair-deficient tumors. Sequenced by immunoSEQ multiplex PCR; TCRdb stores in-frame clones only, minus some. The sample comprises some 130,000 clones, about 88% of which are singletons, and about 12% rests with the top ten. Sequenced material: peripheral blood, taken approximately 71 weeks after starting pembrolizumab. The receptors were gathered from an adult with mismatch repair-deficient cancer. The CDR3 runs from the conserved cysteine through the conserved F or W. The D gene is left open where the match is weak. Only some rows state a clone size, as once, few, many or a class for expanded clones.

v_call: TRBV7-9; cdr3_length: 13; d_call: NA; clone_size: NA; j_call: TRBJ1-3; cdr3_aa: CASSLWSGNTIYF; cdr3_nt: TGTGCCAGCAGCTTGTGGTCCGGAAACACCATATATTTT
v_call: TRBV11-2; cdr3_length: 15; d_call: TRBD2; clone_size: NA; j_call: TRBJ2-7; cdr3_aa: CASSLPPAGDYEQYF; cdr3_nt: TGTGCCAGCAGCTTACCCCCAGCGGGAGACTACGAGCAGTACTTC
v_call: TRBV5-4; cdr3_length: 14; d_call: NA; clone_size: NA; j_call: TRBJ1-2; cdr3_aa: CASSSPGPAWGYTF; cdr3_nt: TGTGCCAGCAGCTCGCCGGGACCGGCTTGGGGCTACACCTTC
v_call: TRBV7-8; cdr3_length: 16; d_call: TRBD2; clone_size: once; j_call: TRBJ2-2; cdr3_aa: CASRNGREWRTGELFF; cdr3_nt: TGTGCCAGCAGGAATGGGCGGGAGTGGCGGACCGGGGAGCTGTTTTTT
v_call: TRBV28; cdr3_length: 14; d_call: NA; clone_size: NA; j_call: TRBJ2-1; cdr3_aa: CASSLSDWDNEQFF; cdr3_nt: TGTGCCAGCAGTTTATCGGACTGGGACAATGAGCAGTTCTTC
v_call: TRBV28; cdr3_length: 14; d_call: NA; clone_size: once; j_call: TRBJ2-5; cdr3_aa: CASSFLSAQETQYF; cdr3_nt: TGTGCCAGCAGTTTCTTGTCAGCCCAAGAGACCCAGTACTTC
v_call: TRBV4-3; cdr3_length: 15; d_call: NA; clone_size: NA; j_call: TRBJ2-2; cdr3_aa: CASSQDWSGTGELFF; cdr3_nt: TGCGCCAGCAGCCAGGACTGGTCGGGAACCGGGGAGCTGTTTTTT
v_call: TRBV27; cdr3_length: 13; d_call: NA; clone_size: NA; j_call: TRBJ2-1; cdr3_aa: CASSSRLYNEQFF; cdr3_nt: TGTGCCAGCAGTTCCCGTTTATACAATGAGCAGTTCTTC
v_call: TRBV4-1; cdr3_length: 17; d_call: NA; clone_size: NA; j_call: TRBJ2-2; cdr3_aa: CASSQVLGTPNTGELFF; cdr3_nt: TGCGCCAGCAGCCAAGTTCTCGGGACCCCGAACACCGGGGAGCTGTTTTTT
v_call: TRBV7-9; cdr3_length: 14; d_call: TRBD1; clone_size: NA; j_call: TRBJ2-7; cdr3_aa: CASSFGTGGYEQYF; cdr3_nt: TGTGCCAGCAGCTTCGGGACAGGGGGTTACGAGCAGTACTTC
v_call: TRBV13; cdr3_length: 13; d_call: TRBD1; clone_size: once; j_call: TRBJ2-1; cdr3_aa: CASSRRDSNEQFF; cdr3_nt: TGTGCCAGCAGCCGCCGGGACAGCAATGAGCAGTTCTTC
v_call: TRBV11-2; cdr3_length: 18; d_call: TRBD1; clone_size: NA; j_call: TRBJ2-6; cdr3_aa: CASSDLGQGASGANVLTF; cdr3_nt: TGTGCCAGCAGCGACCTGGGACAGGGGGCGTCTGGGGCCAACGTCCTGACTTTC
v_call: TRBV9; cdr3_length: 17; d_call: TRBD1; clone_size: NA; j_call: TRBJ1-3; cdr3_aa: CASSPGGGRGSGNTIYF; cdr3_nt: TGTGCCAGCAGCCCAGGGGGCGGCAGGGGCTCTGGAAACACCATATATTTT
v_call: TRBV11-3; cdr3_length: 13; d_call: NA; clone_size: once; j_call: TRBJ2-1; cdr3_aa: CASSLKGLDEQFF; cdr3_nt: TGTGCCAGCAGCCTAAAGGGGTTAGATGAGCAGTTCTTC
v_call: TRBV21-1; cdr3_length: 17; d_call: NA; clone_size: NA; j_call: TRBJ1-2; cdr3_aa: CASSKATDRISLSGYTF; cdr3_nt: TGTGCCAGCAGCAAAGCAACGGACAGGATCTCTCTATCAGGCTACACCTTC
v_call: TRBV4-1; cdr3_length: 15; d_call: TRBD1; clone_size: NA; j_call: TRBJ1-1; cdr3_aa: CASSQARQGNTEAFF; cdr3_nt: TGCGCCAGCAGCCAAGCGCGACAGGGGAACACTGAAGCTTTCTTT
v_call: TRBV29-1; cdr3_length: 15; d_call: TRBD1; clone_size: NA; j_call: TRBJ2-3; cdr3_aa: CSVFGWTGEPDTQYF; cdr3_nt: TGCAGCGTTTTCGGGTGGACAGGGGAACCAGATACGCAGTATTTT
v_call: TRBV13; cdr3_length: 11; d_call: NA; clone_size: NA; j_call: TRBJ1-1; cdr3_aa: CASIKYTEAFF; cdr3_nt: TGTGCCAGCATCAAGTACACTGAAGCTTTCTTT
v_call: TRBV30; cdr3_length: 13; d_call: NA; clone_size: NA; j_call: TRBJ1-5; cdr3_aa: CAWSYRERKPQHF; cdr3_nt: TGTGCCTGGAGTTACAGGGAAAGGAAGCCCCAGCATTTT
v_call: TRBV6-5; cdr3_length: 14; d_call: NA; clone_size: NA; j_call: TRBJ2-7; cdr3_aa: CASSPPPPGREQYF; cdr3_nt: TGTGCCAGCAGCCCACCCCCCCCGGGGCGCGAGCAGTACTTC
v_call: TRBV7-9; cdr3_length: 13; d_call: TRBD2; clone_size: NA; j_call: TRBJ2-1; cdr3_aa: CASEAGSGSEQFF; cdr3_nt: TGTGCCTCCGAGGCCGGGAGCGGGAGTGAGCAGTTCTTC
v_call: TRBV19; cdr3_length: 13; d_call: NA; clone_size: NA; j_call: TRBJ2-7; cdr3_aa: CASSSGSSYEQYF; cdr3_nt: TGTGCCAGTAGTAGCGGCAGCTCCTACGAGCAGTACTTC
v_call: TRBV5-1; cdr3_length: 15; d_call: TRBD2; clone_size: once; j_call: TRBJ2-1; cdr3_aa: CASSQGLAGEDEQFF; cdr3_nt: TGCGCCAGCAGCCAGGGACTAGCGGGAGAGGATGAGCAGTTCTTC
v_call: TRBV1; cdr3_length: 18; d_call: NA; clone_size: NA; j_call: TRBJ1-2; cdr3_aa: CTSSQGGTVRQILYGYTF; cdr3_nt: TGCACCAGCAGCCAAGGCGGGACAGTACGCCAAATCCTTTATGGCTACACCTTC
v_call: TRBV7-2; cdr3_length: 12; d_call: NA; clone_size: NA; j_call: TRBJ1-2; cdr3_aa: CASSFNSGGYTF; cdr3_nt: TGTGCCAGCAGCTTCAATTCGGGTGGCTACACCTTC
v_call: TRBV2; cdr3_length: 13; d_call: NA; clone_size: NA; j_call: TRBJ2-3; cdr3_aa: CASSDWFTDTQYF; cdr3_nt: TGTGCCAGCAGTGATTGGTTCACAGATACGCAGTATTTT
v_call: TRBV30; cdr3_length: 14; d_call: NA; clone_size: NA; j_call: TRBJ2-1; cdr3_aa: CAPIAPHVIHEQFF; cdr3_nt: TGTGCCCCTATCGCCCCCCACGTTATACATGAGCAGTTCTTC
v_call: TRBV18; cdr3_length: 13; d_call: NA; clone_size: NA; j_call: TRBJ1-2; cdr3_aa: CASSPLAGYGYTF; cdr3_nt: TGTGCCAGCTCACCACTGGCAGGCTATGGCTACACCTTC
v_call: TRBV11-2; cdr3_length: 13; d_call: NA; clone_size: NA; j_call: TRBJ2-5; cdr3_aa: CASSLGTSETQYF; cdr3_nt: TGTGCCAGCAGCTTAGGAACATCGGAGACCCAGTACTTC
v_call: TRBV11-2; cdr3_length: 15; d_call: NA; clone_size: NA; j_call: TRBJ2-7; cdr3_aa: CASSLSGTGDYEQYF; cdr3_nt: TGTGCCAGCAGCTTAAGCGGGACAGGAGACTACGAGCAGTACTTC
v_call: TRBV7-6; cdr3_length: 11; d_call: NA; clone_size: NA; j_call: TRBJ1-1; cdr3_aa: CASSLAGEAFF; cdr3_nt: TGTGCCAGCAGCTTAGCAGGTGAAGCTTTCTTT
v_call: TRBV27; cdr3_length: 15; d_call: TRBD1; clone_size: NA; j_call: TRBJ2-7; cdr3_aa: CASTPGPGQGYEQYF; cdr3_nt: TGTGCCAGCACTCCAGGGCCGGGACAGGGGTACGAGCAGTACTTC
v_call: TRBV19; cdr3_length: 14; d_call: NA; clone_size: NA; j_call: TRBJ1-5; cdr3_aa: CASSIKQENQPQHF; cdr3_nt: TGTGCCAGTAGTATTAAACAGGAGAATCAGCCCCAGCATTTT
v_call: TRBV29-1; cdr3_length: 13; d_call: NA; clone_size: NA; j_call: TRBJ2-7; cdr3_aa: CSVEDRQDYEQYF; cdr3_nt: TGCAGCGTTGAAGACCGACAGGACTACGAGCAGTACTTC
v_call: TRBV28; cdr3_length: 15; d_call: TRBD2; clone_size: NA; j_call: TRBJ2-7; cdr3_aa: CASSLLREGPYEQYF; cdr3_nt: TGTGCCAGCAGCCTTCTCAGGGAGGGCCCCTACGAGCAGTACTTC
v_call: TRBV27; cdr3_length: 18; d_call: TRBD2; clone_size: NA; j_call: TRBJ2-7; cdr3_aa: CASSFILAGGQGPFEQYF; cdr3_nt: TGTGCCAGCAGTTTTATACTAGCGGGAGGGCAGGGCCCTTTCGAGCAGTACTTC
v_call: TRBV7-8; cdr3_length: 18; d_call: NA; clone_size: NA; j_call: TRBJ1-1; cdr3_aa: CASSFGGRGTSASTEAFF; cdr3_nt: TGTGCCAGCAGCTTCGGCGGGCGGGGTACGTCGGCCTCCACTGAAGCTTTCTTT
v_call: TRBV7-8; cdr3_length: 11; d_call: NA; clone_size: NA; j_call: TRBJ2-5; cdr3_aa: CASSLLETQYF; cdr3_nt: TGTGCCAGCAGCTTATTGGAGACCCAGTACTTC
v_call: TRBV4-1; cdr3_length: 17; d_call: TRBD2; clone_size: NA; j_call: TRBJ2-1; cdr3_aa: CASSQDLAGGSYNEQFF; cdr3_nt: TGCGCCAGCAGCCAAGATCTAGCGGGAGGGTCCTACAATGAGCAGTTCTTC
v_call: TRBV2; cdr3_length: 16; d_call: TRBD1; clone_size: NA; j_call: TRBJ2-1; cdr3_aa: CASSAYGTGVNNEQFF; cdr3_nt: TGTGCCAGCAGTGCTTATGGGACAGGGGTCAACAATGAGCAGTTCTTC
v_call: TRBV2; cdr3_length: 16; d_call: TRBD1; clone_size: NA; j_call: TRBJ1-2; cdr3_aa: CASSEGHRGRDYGYTF; cdr3_nt: TGTGCCAGCAGTGAAGGTCACAGGGGTAGGGACTATGGCTACACCTTC
v_call: TRBV7-9; cdr3_length: 15; d_call: NA; clone_size: NA; j_call: TRBJ1-1; cdr3_aa: CASSLALPPNTEAFF; cdr3_nt: TGTGCCAGCAGCTTAGCGCTGCCGCCGAACACTGAAGCTTTCTTT
v_call: TRBV4-1; cdr3_length: 15; d_call: NA; clone_size: NA; j_call: TRBJ1-3; cdr3_aa: CASSQEPWVGNTIYF; cdr3_nt: TGCGCCAGCAGCCAAGAGCCCTGGGTCGGAAACACCATATATTTT
v_call: TRBV7-9; cdr3_length: 17; d_call: TRBD1; clone_size: once; j_call: TRBJ2-4; cdr3_aa: CASSLGTGGAAKNIQYF; cdr3_nt: TGTGCCAGCAGCTTGGGTACAGGGGGCGCAGCCAAAAACATTCAGTACTTC
v_call: TRBV4-1; cdr3_length: 13; d_call: NA; clone_size: NA; j_call: TRBJ2-7; cdr3_aa: CASSQGFIGEQYF; cdr3_nt: TGCGCCAGCAGCCAAGGATTTATCGGGGAGCAGTACTTC
v_call: TRBV6-6; cdr3_length: 12; d_call: NA; clone_size: NA; j_call: TRBJ2-3; cdr3_aa: CASSRRRGAQYF; cdr3_nt: TGTGCCAGCAGTAGGCGACGGGGTGCGCAGTATTTT
v_call: TRBV30; cdr3_length: 12; d_call: NA; clone_size: NA; j_call: TRBJ2-7; cdr3_aa: CAWSLQGYEQYF; cdr3_nt: TGTGCCTGGAGCCTCCAGGGTTACGAGCAGTACTTC
v_call: TRBV30; cdr3_length: 16; d_call: NA; clone_size: NA; j_call: TRBJ1-3; cdr3_aa: CAWSVGQGLSGNTIYF; cdr3_nt: TGTGCCTGGAGTGTAGGGCAGGGGCTCTCTGGAAACACCATATATTTT
v_call: TRBV7-9; cdr3_length: 17; d_call: NA; clone_size: NA; j_call: TRBJ2-7; cdr3_aa: CASSHPGQPSNVHEQYF; cdr3_nt: TGTGCCAGCAGCCATCCCGGACAGCCAAGTAACGTCCACGAGCAGTACTTC
v_call: TRBV6-6; cdr3_length: 15; d_call: TRBD2; clone_size: NA; j_call: TRBJ2-7; cdr3_aa: CASSYSAGSSYEQYF; cdr3_nt: TGTGCCAGCAGTTACTCAGCGGGGAGCTCCTACGAGCAGTACTTC
v_call: TRBV10-1; cdr3_length: 16; d_call: TRBD2; clone_size: NA; j_call: TRBJ2-5; cdr3_aa: CASSEQRERMEETQYF; cdr3_nt: TGCGCCAGCAGTGAGCAGCGGGAGCGGATGGAGGAGACCCAGTACTTC
v_call: TRBV11-3; cdr3_length: 17; d_call: TRBD2; clone_size: NA; j_call: TRBJ2-2; cdr3_aa: CASSHLAGGPDTGELFF; cdr3_nt: TGTGCCAGCAGCCACCTAGCGGGAGGGCCCGATACCGGGGAGCTGTTTTTT
v_call: TRBV25-1; cdr3_length: 15; d_call: TRBD1; clone_size: NA; j_call: TRBJ1-4; cdr3_aa: CASSGWDRAREKLFF; cdr3_nt: TGTGCCAGCAGTGGTTGGGACAGGGCGAGAGAAAAACTGTTTTTT
v_call: TRBV5-5; cdr3_length: 13; d_call: NA; clone_size: NA; j_call: TRBJ1-1; cdr3_aa: CASSLAGHTEAFF; cdr3_nt: TGTGCCAGCAGCTTGGCCGGGCACACTGAAGCTTTCTTT
v_call: TRBV19; cdr3_length: 17; d_call: TRBD2; clone_size: NA; j_call: TRBJ2-1; cdr3_aa: CASSGWTSGGSYNEQFF; cdr3_nt: TGTGCCAGTAGTGGATGGACTAGCGGAGGCTCCTACAATGAGCAGTTCTTC
v_call: TRBV25-1; cdr3_length: 16; d_call: TRBD2; clone_size: NA; j_call: TRBJ2-2; cdr3_aa: CASSEGASGRTGELFF; cdr3_nt: TGTGCCAGCAGTGAAGGGGCTAGCGGTAGGACCGGGGAGCTGTTTTTT
v_call: TRBV20-1; cdr3_length: 11; d_call: NA; clone_size: NA; j_call: TRBJ2-3; cdr3_aa: CGLVGADTQYF; cdr3_nt: TGCGGCTTGGTCGGAGCAGATACGCAGTATTTT
v_call: TRBV4-1; cdr3_length: 14; d_call: NA; clone_size: NA; j_call: TRBJ2-7; cdr3_aa: CASSQDRSIYEQYF; cdr3_nt: TGCGCCAGCAGCCAAGATCGGAGTATCTACGAGCAGTACTTC
v_call: TRBV2; cdr3_length: 14; d_call: NA; clone_size: NA; j_call: TRBJ1-2; cdr3_aa: CASSVPPGVTGYTF; cdr3_nt: TGTGCCAGCAGTGTCCCTCCGGGGGTGACGGGCTACACCTTC